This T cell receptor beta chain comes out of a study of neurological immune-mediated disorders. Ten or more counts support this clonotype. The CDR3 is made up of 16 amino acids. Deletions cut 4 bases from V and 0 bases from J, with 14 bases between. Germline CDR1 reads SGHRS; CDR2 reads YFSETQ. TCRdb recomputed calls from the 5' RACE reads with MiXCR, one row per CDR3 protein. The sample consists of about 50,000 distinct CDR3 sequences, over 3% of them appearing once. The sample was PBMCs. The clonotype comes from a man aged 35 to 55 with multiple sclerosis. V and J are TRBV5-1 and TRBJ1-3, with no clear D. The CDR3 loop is CASSPTGGVSGNTIYF. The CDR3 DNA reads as TGCGCCAGCAGCCCGACGGGTGGGGTCTCTGGAAACACCATATATTTT.